This T cell receptor beta chain was obtained from a study of blood T cell repertoires in COVID-19. The data were produced by immunoSEQ multiplex PCR, yet TCRdb's version contains in-frame clones alone and is incomplete. The sample yields approximately 470,000 clones, 70% to 90% seen once. Trimming removed 6 bases at V and 7 bases at J, with 22 bases between. CDR3 length: 15 amino acids. Germline V gene data show CDR1 as MNHEY and CDR2 as SVGAGI. The V and J genes are TRBV6-5 and TRBJ2-7, with D possibly TRBD1 on 6 matching bases. The TCR originated in a human donor in a cohort sampled during active COVID-19. Input material: peripheral blood. In nucleotides, the CDR3 is TGTGCCAGCAGCTCACCATCGCAGGGGCTCGAGGAGCAGTACTTC. It yields the protein CASSSPSQGLEEQYF.